This T cell receptor (beta chain) was profiled in a study of OX40 agonist ivuxolimab in advanced cancers. The overall study: Every 2 weeks, ivuxolimab was infused into the patients intravenously at between 0.01 and 10 mg/kg.

The CDR3 is 14 residues long. V lost 6 bases and J 2 bases, leaving 14 bases between the germline ends. Germline V gene lookup returns CDR1 MNHEY and CDR2 SVGAGI. Overall study results and limits: Low normalized clonal expansion also occurred in some nonresponding patients.

Libraries were prepared by immunoSEQ multiplex PCR; TCRdb keeps only in-frame clonotypes and omits some of them. The table lists some 25,000 clones, around 80% of them singletons. Comments on this clone: Its specificity is not known.

The chain combines TRBV6-5 with TRBJ2-7; tentatively, D is TRBD1 (6 bases). This sample comprised CD4+ or CD8+ T cells sorted from blood, obtained in a trial of the OX40 agonist ivuxolimab. This clonotype was obtained from an adult with an advanced solid tumor such as melanoma, head and neck, liver or kidney cancer. CDR3 coding DNA: TGTGCCAGCAGCGTTGGGCAGGGGCCCTACGAGCAGTACTTC. This encodes CASSVGQGPYEQYF.